This entry concerns a single T cell receptor (beta chain). This sample was taken from a study of blood T cell repertoires in COVID-19. In the study overall: Italy, Spain and the United States were the sources of the convalescent and acute COVID-19 samples. The cDNA or gDNA used as material had been derived from T cells, B-cell-depleted T cells, or PBMCs.

The germline gives CDR1 LNHDA, CDR2 SQIVND (reference sequence). The junction had 2 bases not matched to a gene; V was cut back by 5 bases and J by 3 bases. The CDR3 runs 14 residues. Authors' data handling: By means of reference gene primer amplification, nucleated cell counts were estimated. Sequencing used immunoSEQ multiplex PCR; TCRdb keeps in-frame clones, though not all of them. For V, J and clone size, that table is used; D and trimming come from the DNA. In the table there are roughly 250,000 clones, approximately 83% of which are singletons. The V and J genes are TRBV19 and TRBJ1-4; TRBD1 agrees at 8 bases. Material for sequencing was peripheral blood. The receptor was derived from an elderly woman with acute or convalescent COVID-19. The CDR3 coding sequence is TGTGCCAGTAGTTTGACAGGGGCTAATGAAAAACTGTTTTTT. Translating it yields CASSLTGANEKLFF.